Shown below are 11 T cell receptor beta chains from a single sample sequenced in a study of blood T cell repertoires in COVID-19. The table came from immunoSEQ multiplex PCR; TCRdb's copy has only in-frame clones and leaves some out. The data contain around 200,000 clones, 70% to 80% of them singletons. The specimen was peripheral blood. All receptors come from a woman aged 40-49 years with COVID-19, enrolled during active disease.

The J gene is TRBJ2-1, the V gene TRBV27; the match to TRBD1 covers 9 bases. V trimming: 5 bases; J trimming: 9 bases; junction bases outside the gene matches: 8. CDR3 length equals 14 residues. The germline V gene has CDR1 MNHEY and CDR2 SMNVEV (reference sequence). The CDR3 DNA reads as TGTGCCAGCAGTCAAGGGACAGGGAAAGGTGAGCAGTTCTTC. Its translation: CASSQGTGKGEQFF.

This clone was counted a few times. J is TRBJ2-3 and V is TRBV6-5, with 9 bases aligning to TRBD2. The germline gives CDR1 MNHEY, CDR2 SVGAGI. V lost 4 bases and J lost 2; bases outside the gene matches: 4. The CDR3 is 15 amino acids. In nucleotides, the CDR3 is TGTGCCAGCAGTTTAGCGGGGGCCACCACAGATACGCAGTATTTT. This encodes CASSLAGATTDTQYF.

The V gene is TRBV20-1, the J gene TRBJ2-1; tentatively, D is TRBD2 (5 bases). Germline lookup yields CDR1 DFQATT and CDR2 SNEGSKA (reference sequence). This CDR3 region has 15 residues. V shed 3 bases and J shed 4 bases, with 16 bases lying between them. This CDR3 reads CSASFGSGSYNEQFF. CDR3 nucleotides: TGCAGTGCTAGTTTTGGGTCGGGGTCTTACAATGAGCAGTTCTTC.

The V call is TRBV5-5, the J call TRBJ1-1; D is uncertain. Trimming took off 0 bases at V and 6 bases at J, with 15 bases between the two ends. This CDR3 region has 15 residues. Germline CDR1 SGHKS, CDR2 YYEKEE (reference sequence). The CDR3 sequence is CASSLAAPGVAEAFF. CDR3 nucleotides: TGTGCCAGCAGCTTGGCGGCGCCCGGAGTCGCTGAAGCTTTCTTT.

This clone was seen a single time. CDR3 in amino acids: CASSLAPGGETQYF. CDR3 bases: TGTGCCAGCAGCTTAGCCCCGGGAGGGGAGACCCAGTACTTC. The chain employs TRBV7-2 and TRBJ2-5; TRBD2 aligns across 8 bases. J gave up 5 bases and V 0 bases, and 2 bases lay outside the gene matches. CDR3 length equals 14 residues. Germline V gene sequence: CDR1 SGHTA, CDR2 FQGNSA.

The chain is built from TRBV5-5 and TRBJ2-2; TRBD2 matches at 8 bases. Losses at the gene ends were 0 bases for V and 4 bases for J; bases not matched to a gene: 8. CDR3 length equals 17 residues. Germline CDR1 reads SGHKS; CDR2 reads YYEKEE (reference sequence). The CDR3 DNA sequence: TGTGCCAGCAGCTTGGTACCGGGGGGGCTAGGCACCGGGGAGCTGTTTTTT. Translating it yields CASSLVPGGLGTGELFF. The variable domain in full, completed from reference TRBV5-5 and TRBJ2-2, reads DAGVTQSPTHLIKTRGQQVTLRCSPISGHKSVSWYQQVLGQGPQFIFQYYEKEERGRGNFPDRFSARQFPNYSSELNVNALLLGDSALYLCASSLVPGGLGTGELFFGEGSRLTVL.

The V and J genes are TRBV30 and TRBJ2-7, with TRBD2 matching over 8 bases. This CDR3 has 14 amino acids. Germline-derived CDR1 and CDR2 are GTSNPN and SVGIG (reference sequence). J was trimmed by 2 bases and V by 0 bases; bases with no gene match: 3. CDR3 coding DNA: TGTGCCTGGAGTGTGACGGGAGGGACCTACGAGCAGTACTTC. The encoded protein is CAWSVTGGTYEQYF.

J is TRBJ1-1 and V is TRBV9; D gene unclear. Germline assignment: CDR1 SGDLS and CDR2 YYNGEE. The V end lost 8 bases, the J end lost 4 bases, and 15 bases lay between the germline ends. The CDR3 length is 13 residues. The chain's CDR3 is CASGYAQSTEAFF. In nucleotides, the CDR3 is TGTGCCAGTGGCTACGCACAGAGCACTGAAGCTTTCTTT.

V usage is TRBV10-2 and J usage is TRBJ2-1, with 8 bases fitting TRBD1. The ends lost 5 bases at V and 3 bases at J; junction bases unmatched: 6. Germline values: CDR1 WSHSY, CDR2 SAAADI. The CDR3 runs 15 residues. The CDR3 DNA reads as TGCGCCAGCAGTCCCCGGGACAGGATCTACAATGAGCAGTTCTTC. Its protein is CASSPRDRIYNEQFF.

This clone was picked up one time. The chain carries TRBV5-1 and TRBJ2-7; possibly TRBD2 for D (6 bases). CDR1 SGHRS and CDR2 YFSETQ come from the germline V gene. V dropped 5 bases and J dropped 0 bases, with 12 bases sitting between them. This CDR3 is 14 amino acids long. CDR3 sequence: CASRRDSSSYEQYF. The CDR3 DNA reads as TGCGCCAGCAGACGGGACTCGAGCTCCTACGAGCAGTACTTC.

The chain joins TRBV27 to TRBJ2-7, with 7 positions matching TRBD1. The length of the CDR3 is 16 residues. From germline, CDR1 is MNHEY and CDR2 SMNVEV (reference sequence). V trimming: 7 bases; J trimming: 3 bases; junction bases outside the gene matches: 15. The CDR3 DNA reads TGTGCCAGCAAAGACAGGGCAGGGATTCTTAGCTACGAGCAGTACTTC. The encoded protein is CASKDRAGILSYEQYF.